The 26 T cell receptor beta chains given below trace back to one sample, sequenced in a study of metastatic and nonmetastatic thyroid tumors. TCRdb re-called clones via MiXCR from the PCR reads. The sample has about 82,000 clones, approximately 13% seen once. No patient had received any treatment before thyroid surgery. Material for sequencing was tumor tissue. These receptors all come from a female donor with papillary thyroid cancer or a benign thyroid nodule (not recorded which). Some clones in this sample may be carry-over from other donors' samples.

Points on this clone: This sequence may be a read error, since a much larger clone differs from it by one base. Other DNA sequences in this sample translate to the same CDR3. The V gene is TRBV24-1, the J gene TRBJ2-5; 8 positions agree with TRBD2. Per germline, CDR1 KGHDR and CDR2 SFDVKD. The CDR3 covers 15 residues. The V gene end was trimmed by 4 bases and the J gene end by 2 bases; junction bases not matched to a gene: 5. CDR3 protein: CATSDRSGGQETQYF. CDR3 in DNA: TGTGCCACCAGTGACCGGAGCGGGGGTCAAGAGACCCAGTACTTC.

Ten or more counts support this clone. The chain combines TRBV28 with TRBJ1-1; D is unresolved. The CDR3 spans 12 residues. The germline V and J ends were trimmed by 3 bases and 4 bases, with 6 bases remaining between them. Germline CDR1 and CDR2: MDHEN and SYDVKM. CDR3 coding DNA: TGTGCCAGCAGTTTGTCATTCACTGAAGCTTTCTTT. Translating gives CASSLSFTEAFF.

This clone was seen ten or more times. The V call is TRBV18, the J call TRBJ2-7; TRBD1 matches at 8 bases. V was pared by 2 bases and J by 5 bases, with 2 bases of the junction left unmatched. Germline V gene data show CDR1 as KGHSH and CDR2 as LQKENI. The CDR3 is 13 amino acids. The CDR3 DNA reads as TGTGCCAGCTCACCAGACAGGGGCCACGAGCAGTACTTC. It encodes CASSPDRGHEQYF.

This clone came up many times. This rearrangement joins TRBV5-5 to TRBJ1-5, with D possibly being TRBD1 (5 bases). The CDR3 covers 15 residues. CDR1 and CDR2 from the germline V gene are SGHKS and YYEKEE (reference sequence). The germline V and J ends were trimmed by 0 bases and 4 bases, with 11 bases remaining between them. The CDR3 protein is CASSLGAGWNQPQHF. CDR3 DNA: TGTGCCAGCAGCTTGGGGGCAGGGTGGAATCAGCCCCAGCATTTT.

This clone was found a few times. A much larger clonotype is one base distant, so this may be a read error. The V and J genes are TRBV12-3 or TRBV12-4 and TRBJ1-2, with a tentative D call TRBD1 (5 bases). The CDR3 length is 19 residues. The V gene lost 0 bases and the J gene lost 6 bases, with 26 bases spanning the gap. In DNA form, the CDR3 reads TGTGCCAGCAGTTTAGCGGTTGGGACGATCCGAGCTCCGATGGATGGCTACACCTTC. Protein: CASSLAVGTIRAPMDGYTF.

Ten or more counts support this clone. The J gene is TRBJ1-1, the V gene TRBV29-1; tentatively, D is TRBD1 (5 bases). The CDR3 is 12 residues long. V was pared by 4 bases and J by 7 bases, with 13 bases between. Germline V gives CDR1 SQVTM, CDR2 ANQGSEA. The CDR3 DNA sequence: TGCAGCGTTGGACATTTGGGGGGTGAAGCTTTCTTT. This codes for CSVGHLGGEAFF.

This clone has a count of ten or more. The J gene is TRBJ1-1, the V gene TRBV7-3; 7 bases map to TRBD1. The CDR3 contains 17 residues. With 5 bases clipped from V and 5 bases from J, the junction kept 17 bases outside the gene matches. Germline V CDR1 and CDR2: SGHTA, FQGTGA. CDR3 protein: CASSQESWGQQKTEAFF. In DNA form, the CDR3 reads TGTGCCAGCAGCCAGGAATCATGGGGACAGCAGAAAACTGAAGCTTTCTTT.

There are many counts of this clone. J is TRBJ2-5 and V is TRBV29-1, with a tentative D call TRBD2 (5 bases). Deletions cut 3 bases from V and 5 bases from J, with 10 bases between. The CDR3 loop spans 12 amino acids. Germline CDR1 SQVTM, CDR2 ANQGSEA. The CDR3 DNA sequence: TGCAGCGTTGAGGAGGTTGAGGAGACCCAGTACTTC. Its translation: CSVEEVEETQYF.

This clone was detected a few times. This may arise from a read error, as a much more abundant clone is one base away. V and J are TRBV6-6 and TRBJ2-6; weak D call: TRBD2 (7 bases). There are 17 residues in the CDR3. The V gene lost 1 base and the J gene lost 5 bases, with 15 bases spanning the gap. Germline CDR1 and CDR2: MNHNY and SVGAGI (reference sequence). The DNA for the CDR3 is TGTGCCAGCAGTTACTGGGGGGGCTCAGGTTGGGCCAACGTCCTGACTTTC. It translates to CASSYWGGSGWANVLTF.

Concerning this clone: At one boundary the junction diverges from the germline segment, which might be a read error. The same CDR3 is also encoded by other DNA sequences in this sample. The J gene is TRBJ2-1, the V gene TRBV4-1; 7 bases match TRBD2. CDR3 size: 13 residues. Germline V CDR1 and CDR2: MGHRA, YSYEKL. CDR3 protein: CASSQDLSGKQFF. The CDR3 bases are TGCGCTAGCAGCCAAGATCTAAGCGGGAAGCAGTTCTTC.

This clone was found many times. The CDR3 coding sequence is TGTGCCAGCAGTTGGAGGGGGGATGAAGCTTTCTTT. Its protein product is CASSWRGDEAFF. This sequence joins TRBV28 and TRBJ1-1, with D maybe TRBD1 (6 bases). This CDR3 has 12 residues. Germline CDR1 MDHEN, CDR2 SYDVKM. Trimming removed 4 bases at V and 7 bases at J, with 10 bases between.

This chain joins TRBV20-1 and TRBJ2-7; D is possibly TRBD1 (6 bases). Germline CDR1 reads DFQATT; CDR2 reads SNEGSKA (reference sequence). Trimming took off 5 bases at V and 2 bases at J, with 13 bases between the two ends. The CDR3 extends over 13 amino acids. Here the CDR3 reads CSAGSKGAYEQYF. CDR3 bases: TGCAGTGCTGGGTCGAAGGGGGCCTACGAGCAGTACTTC.

This clone showed up many times. The chain carries TRBV6-1 and TRBJ2-7; 7 nucleotides align to TRBD2. After removal of 10 bases from V and 0 bases from J, the junction contained 9 bases not matched to a gene. Germline CDR1 is MNHNS and CDR2 is SASEGT. The CDR3 spans 14 residues. The CDR3, as DNA: TGTGCCACCGTCCAGGGAGGGTCCTCCTACGAGCAGTACTTC. It codes for CATVQGGSSYEQYF.

Many counts were recorded for this clone. This chain links TRBV5-1 with TRBJ1-1; perhaps TRBD1 as D (5 bases). The germline V gene encodes CDR1 SGHRS and CDR2 YFSETQ. The CDR3 runs 13 residues. V lost 9 bases to trimming and J lost 3 bases, with 15 bases between them. The CDR3 DNA is TGCGCCACCAGAAGGGGCCCCGACACTGAAGCTTTCTTT. Amino acids: CATRRGPDTEAFF. Supplemented by reference TRBV5-1 and TRBJ1-1, the full variable domain reads KAGVTQTPRYLIKTRGQQVTLSCSPISGHRSVSWYQQTPGQGLQFLFEYFSETQRNKGNFPGRFSGRQFSNSRSEMNVSTLELGDSALYLCATRRGPDTEAFFGQGTRLTVV.

The gene calls are TRBV18 and TRBJ1-4, with 7 bases fitting TRBD1. V was pared by 3 bases and J by 0 bases, with 4 bases of the junction left unmatched. Germline CDR1 reads KGHSH; CDR2 reads LQKENI. The CDR3 is made up of 16 amino acids. This CDR3 reads CASSPSRGTTNEKLFF. The DNA of the CDR3 is TGTGCCAGCTCACCCAGCAGGGGGACAACTAATGAAAAACTGTTTTTT.

A few counts support this clone. Just one base apart from a much larger clone, this may be a read error. The sample has other DNA sequences that encode this CDR3 too. V and J are TRBV7-9 and TRBJ1-1, with D tentatively TRBD1 (6 bases). Trimming left V 6 bases short and J 6 bases short, with 14 bases between. CDR1 is SEHNR and CDR2 is FQNEAQ in the germline V gene (reference sequence). The CDR3 consists of 13 residues. The CDR3 DNA is TGTGCCAGCAGGCTACTTGACAGGTCTGAAGCTTTCTTT. Residues: CASRLLDRSEAFF.

This clone was seen at least ten times. J is TRBJ2-1 and V is TRBV2, with 9 bases fitting TRBD2. Per germline, CDR1 SNHLY and CDR2 FYNNEI. The length of the CDR3 is 14 residues. Trimming took 4 bases from V and 13 from J; bases not matched to a gene: 11. CDR3 DNA: TGTGCCAGCAGTGTTAATTCCTTAGCGGGAGTACAGTTCTTC. Protein product: CASSVNSLAGVQFF.

The table lists this clone with many counts. This rearrangement joins TRBV2 to TRBJ2-7, with D possibly TRBD2 on 6 matching bases. V shed 7 bases and J shed 2 bases, with 9 bases lying between them. Per germline, CDR1 SNHLY and CDR2 FYNNEI. CDR3 size: 12 residues. The CDR3 DNA sequence: TGTGCCAGCACCGCGGGAACCTACGAGCAGTACTTC. Translating it yields CASTAGTYEQYF. Based on the CDR3 plus reference TRBV2 and TRBJ2-7, the full variable domain is EPEVTQTPSHQVTQMGQEVILRCVPISNHLYFYWYRQILGQKVEFLVSFYNNEISEKSEIFDDQFSVERPDGSNFTLKIRSTKLEDSAMYFCASTAGTYEQYFGPGTRLTVT.

A single count supports this clone. Possible read error: a much larger clone is one base away. This chain connects TRBV20-1 to TRBJ1-4, with no clear D. The CDR3 is 13 amino acids. V was cut by 4 bases and J by 0 bases, with 6 bases left in between. Per germline, CDR1 DFQATT and CDR2 SNEGSKA (reference sequence). Here the CDR3 DNA reads TGCAGTGCTACAAGGGCAACTAATGAAAAACTGTTTTTT. Its protein is CSATRATNEKLFF.

This clone was counted between two and nine times. This may be a read error, as it is one base from a much larger clone. This chain links TRBV6-4 with TRBJ1-2; D is ambiguous. Trimming removed 6 bases at V and 8 bases at J, with 10 bases between. The CDR3 has 11 amino acids. Germline CDR1 MRHNA, CDR2 SNTAGT. Here the CDR3 reads CASRRFTGYTF. In DNA, the CDR3 is TGTGCCAGCAGGCGGTTTACGGGCTACACCTTC.

This clone was recorded many times. The chain joins TRBV20-1 to TRBJ1-5; D gene uncertain. CDR1 is DFQATT, CDR2 SNEGSKA, per germline (reference sequence). This CDR3 is built from 14 residues. V gave up 2 bases and J gave up 5 bases, with 13 bases separating them. The CDR3 sequence is CSARNPTADQPQHF. Written as DNA, the CDR3 is TGCAGTGCTAGAAATCCAACAGCCGATCAGCCCCAGCATTTT.

This clone was picked up many times. J is TRBJ1-4 and V is TRBV30; the D is unclear. The V end lost 2 bases, the J end lost 3 bases, and 7 bases lay between the germline ends. The germline gives CDR1 GTSNPN, CDR2 SVGIG (reference sequence). CDR3 length: 13 amino acids. CDR3 in DNA: TGTGCCTGGAGTCACAGCCCTAATGAAAAACTGTTTTTT. Translating it yields CAWSHSPNEKLFF.

This clone was counted at least ten times. The sample holds other DNA sequences that translate to the same CDR3. The rearrangement joins TRBV11-1 to TRBJ2-3; maybe TRBD2 (5 bases). The CDR3 runs to 16 residues. Germline lookup yields CDR1 SGHAT and CDR2 FQDESV (reference sequence). V lost 5 bases, J lost 1 base, and 16 bases lay in between. CDR3 in amino acids: CASSPTRGPGTDTQYF. DNA of the CDR3: TGTGCCAGCAGCCCCACCCGCGGGCCGGGCACAGATACGCAGTATTTT.

This clone was detected many times. This chain links TRBV11-3 with TRBJ1-6; no clear D gene. V lost 5 bases to trimming and J lost 14 bases, with 16 bases between them. The length of the CDR3 is 13 residues. Germline lookup yields CDR1 SGHNT and CDR2 YENEEA. DNA of the CDR3: TGTGCCAGCAGCCCTGGTCCCCGTCAGACCCTCCACTTT. Translating it yields CASSPGPRQTLHF.

This clone showed up many times. The chain couples TRBV30 to TRBJ2-5; D could derive from TRBD1 or TRBD2 (5 bases each). Germline CDR1 and CDR2: GTSNPN and SVGIG (reference sequence). This CDR3 has 14 residues. The V gene lost 0 bases and the J gene lost 5 bases, with 13 bases spanning the gap. This chain's CDR3 is CAWSVGGVLETQYF. CDR3 sequence (DNA): TGTGCCTGGAGTGTTGGGGGAGTATTGGAGACCCAGTACTTC.

In this sample, this clone turned up a few times. A read error may be the cause here, since a much bigger clone is one base away. This chain joins TRBV15 and TRBJ1-4; D ambiguous. The CDR3 has 12 residues. Germline V gene data show CDR1 as LNHNV and CDR2 as YYDKDF (reference sequence). CDR3 protein: CVTSRGSEKLFF. The CDR3 DNA follows: TGTGTCACCAGCAGAGGGTCTGAAAAACTGTTTTTT.